The clone carrying this T cell receptor beta chain came up a few times. Germline V gene sequence: CDR1 SGHNT, CDR2 YYREEE (reference sequence). The germline V and J ends were trimmed by 4 bases and 1 base, with 13 bases remaining between them. This CDR3 has 15 amino acids. Graves' hyperthyroidism qualified as stable when ophthalmopathy did not progress within 18 months. Hyperthyroidism had been newly diagnosed in patients aged 18 to 65, and its duration was under 2 months. Diagnoses were made from clinical symptoms, serum measures (thyroxine and TRAb), thyroid ultrasound and orbital computed tomography. The record originates from a study of T cells in Graves' hyperthyroidism and ophthalmopathy. Whole-study context: Blood from the periphery was taken at initial diagnosis, before any treatment.

Amplified regions were TCR beta CDR3 sequences from RNA transcripts. The TCR CDR3 first-round RT-PCR relied on the HTBI primer set. TCRdb passed the multiplex PCR reads through MiXCR, listing each CDR3 protein once. The sample includes over 550,000 distinct CDR3 sequences, around 15% of them seen just once. J is TRBJ2-3 and V is TRBV5-4; D might be TRBD2 (5 bases). The origin of this receptor is a woman younger than 30 with Graves' hyperthyroidism. Sequences were obtained from blood. The CDR3 coding sequence is TGTGCCAGCAGCCCGCGGGCCGGCGGCACAGATACGCAGTATTTT. This gives the protein CASSPRAGGTDTQYF.